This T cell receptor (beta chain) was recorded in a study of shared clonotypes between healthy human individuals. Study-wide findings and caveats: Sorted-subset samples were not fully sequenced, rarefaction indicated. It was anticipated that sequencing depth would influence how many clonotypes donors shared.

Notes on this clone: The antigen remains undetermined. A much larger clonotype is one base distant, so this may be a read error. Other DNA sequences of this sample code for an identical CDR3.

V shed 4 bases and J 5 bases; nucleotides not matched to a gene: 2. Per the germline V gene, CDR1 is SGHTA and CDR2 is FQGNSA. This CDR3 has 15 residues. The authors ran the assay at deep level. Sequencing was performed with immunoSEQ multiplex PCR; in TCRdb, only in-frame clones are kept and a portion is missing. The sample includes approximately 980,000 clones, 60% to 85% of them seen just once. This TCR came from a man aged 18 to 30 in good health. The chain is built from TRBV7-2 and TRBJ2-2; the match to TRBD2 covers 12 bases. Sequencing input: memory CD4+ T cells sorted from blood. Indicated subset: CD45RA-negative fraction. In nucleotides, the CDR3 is TGTGCCAGCAGCTCAGGACTAGCGGGAACCGGGGAGCTGTTTTTT. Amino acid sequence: CASSSGLAGTGELFF.